A single sample is the source of the 3 T cell receptor beta chains below, sequenced in a study of cytomegalovirus exposure and HLA in healthy donors. With 60 Vbeta and 13 Jbeta primers, the PCR was carried out. Profiled with immunoSEQ multiplex PCR; TCRdb holds only in-frame clones, not every one. The sample holds about 170,000 clones, about 85% seen once. The sequencing input was PBMCs. The receptor set was obtained from a man aged 18 to 35 in good health and CMV-seropositive.

This clone appeared a few times. This chain connects TRBV29-1 to TRBJ2-7; 7 positions match TRBD1. V lost 0 bases and J lost 0; bases outside the gene matches: 8. This CDR3 has 16 residues. The germline CDR1 and CDR2 sequences are SQVTM and ANQGSEA. CDR3 coding DNA: TGCAGCGTTGAAGATCCGCAGGGGGTAAACTCCTACGAGCAGTACTTC. This codes for CSVEDPQGVNSYEQYF.

The table lists this clone with a few counts. The V gene is TRBV6-5, the J gene TRBJ1-3; 11 bases agree with TRBD1. With 5 bases clipped from V and 8 bases from J, the junction kept 8 bases outside the gene matches. The CDR3 has 15 residues. Germline CDR1 reads MNHEY; CDR2 reads SVGAGI. The CDR3 here is CASSTRTGGRDTIYF. In DNA, the CDR3 is TGTGCCAGCAGTACCCGGACAGGGGGCAGGGACACCATATATTTT.

This clone was picked up one time. The rearrangement joins TRBV9 to TRBJ1-1, with D tentatively TRBD1 (6 bases). V lost 4 bases and J lost 4, with 11 bases in between. Germline CDR1 SGDLS, CDR2 YYNGEE. This CDR3 comprises 13 residues. For the CDR3, the DNA is TGTGCCAGCAGCCAGGGAGGGGGCACTGAAGCTTTCTTT. Translation: CASSQGGGTEAFF.